This TCR beta chain was sequenced for a study of radiation and T cells in renal cell carcinoma. Study context: Nephrectomy followed 15 Gy stereotactic body radiation by 4 weeks.

Findings of the study overall: In blood, top tumor clones expanded by 2 weeks, shrinking by 4.

On this clone: Its specificity is unknown.

Libraries were prepared by immunoSEQ multiplex PCR; TCRdb keeps only in-frame clonotypes and omits some of them. The sample holds over 60,000 clones, around 86% seen once. The V end was cut by 5 bases, the J end by 6 bases, with 20 bases between. The CDR3 sequence is 15 residues long. The V gene's germline CDR1 is SNHLY and CDR2 FYNNEI. Regarding time point: blood 2 weeks post-SBRT. As for treatment: 15 Gy SBRT to primary tumor, nephrectomy 4 weeks later. This rearrangement joins TRBV2 to TRBJ2-7, with D perhaps matching TRBD1 (5 bases). The material sequenced was blood, taken from a patient whose treatment included radiotherapy and nephrectomy. The sequence was collected from a woman in her forties or fifties with renal cell carcinoma. The CDR3 reads CASSFHQGFRLEQYF. The CDR3 nucleotides read TGTGCCAGCAGTTTCCATCAGGGTTTCCGGCTCGAGCAGTACTTC.